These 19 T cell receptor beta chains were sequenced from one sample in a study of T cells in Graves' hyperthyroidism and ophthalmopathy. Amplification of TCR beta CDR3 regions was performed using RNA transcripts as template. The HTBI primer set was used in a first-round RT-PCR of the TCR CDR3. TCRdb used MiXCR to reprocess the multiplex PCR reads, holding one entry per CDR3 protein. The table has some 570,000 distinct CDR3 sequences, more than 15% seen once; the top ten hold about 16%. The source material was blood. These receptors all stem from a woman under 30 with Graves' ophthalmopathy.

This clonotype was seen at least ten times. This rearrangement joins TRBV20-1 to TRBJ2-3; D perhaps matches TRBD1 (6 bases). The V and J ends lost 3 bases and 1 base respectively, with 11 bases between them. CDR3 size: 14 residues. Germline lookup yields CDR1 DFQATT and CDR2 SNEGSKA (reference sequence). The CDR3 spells CSARPYRGTDTQYF. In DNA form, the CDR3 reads TGCAGTGCTAGGCCTTACAGGGGCACAGATACGCAGTATTTT.

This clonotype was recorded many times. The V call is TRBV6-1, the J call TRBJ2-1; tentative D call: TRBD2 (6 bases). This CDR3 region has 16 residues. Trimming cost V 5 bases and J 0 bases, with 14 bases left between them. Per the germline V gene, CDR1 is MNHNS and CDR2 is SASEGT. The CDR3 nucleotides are TGTGCCAGCAGTCATCCGGAGGGCACCTCCTACAATGAGCAGTTCTTC. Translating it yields CASSHPEGTSYNEQFF.

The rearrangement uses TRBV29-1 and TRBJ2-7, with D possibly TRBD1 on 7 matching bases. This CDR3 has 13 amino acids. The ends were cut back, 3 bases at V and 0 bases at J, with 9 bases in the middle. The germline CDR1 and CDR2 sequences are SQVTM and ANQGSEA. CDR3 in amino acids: CSVDRGDSYEQYF. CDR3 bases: TGCAGCGTTGACAGGGGGGACTCCTACGAGCAGTACTTC.

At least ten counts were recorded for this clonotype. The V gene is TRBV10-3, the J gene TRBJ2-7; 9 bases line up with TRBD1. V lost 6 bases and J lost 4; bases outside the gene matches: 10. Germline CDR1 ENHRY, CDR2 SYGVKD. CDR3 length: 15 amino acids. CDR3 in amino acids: CAIRAPGTGLYEQYF. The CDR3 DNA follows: TGTGCCATCAGGGCCCCGGGGACAGGGCTATACGAGCAGTACTTC.

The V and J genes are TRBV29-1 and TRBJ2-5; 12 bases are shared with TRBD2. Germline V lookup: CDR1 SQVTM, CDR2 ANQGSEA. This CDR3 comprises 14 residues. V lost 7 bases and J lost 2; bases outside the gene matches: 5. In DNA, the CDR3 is TGCAGCGCGGAAACTAGCGGGAGGCAAGAGACCCAGTACTTC. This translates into CSAETSGRQETQYF. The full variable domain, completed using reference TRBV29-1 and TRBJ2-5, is SAVISQKPSRDICQRGTSLTIQCQVDSQVTMMFWYRQQPGQSLTLIATANQGSEATYESGFVIDKFPISRPNLTFSTLTVSNMSPEDSSIYLCSAETSGRQETQYFGPGTRLLVL.

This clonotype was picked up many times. The CDR3 here is CASSESAAYEQYF. DNA for the CDR3: TGTGCCAGCAGTGAGTCCGCCGCCTACGAGCAGTACTTC. V gene TRBV2 combines with J gene TRBJ2-7; D call uncertain. With 3 bases removed from V and 2 bases from J, the gap between germline ends came to 8 bases. There are 13 residues in the CDR3. Germline-derived CDR1 and CDR2 are SNHLY and FYNNEI.

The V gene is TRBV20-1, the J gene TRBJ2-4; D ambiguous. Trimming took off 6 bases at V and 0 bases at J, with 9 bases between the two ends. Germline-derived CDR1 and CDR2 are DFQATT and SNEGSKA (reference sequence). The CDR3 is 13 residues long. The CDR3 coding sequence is TGCAGTGCCCCAAGAGGAGCCAAAAACATTCAGTACTTC. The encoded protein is CSAPRGAKNIQYF.

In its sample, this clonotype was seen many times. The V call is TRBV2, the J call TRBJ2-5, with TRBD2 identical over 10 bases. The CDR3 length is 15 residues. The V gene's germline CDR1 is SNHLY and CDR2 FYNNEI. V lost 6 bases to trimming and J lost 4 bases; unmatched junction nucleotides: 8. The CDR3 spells CASSLAGAFGETQYF. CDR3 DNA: TGTGCCAGCAGCCTAGCGGGAGCGTTTGGAGAGACCCAGTACTTC. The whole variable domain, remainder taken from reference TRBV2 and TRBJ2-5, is EPEVTQTPSHQVTQMGQEVILRCVPISNHLYFYWYRQILGQKVEFLVSFYNNEISEKSEIFDDQFSVERPDGSNFTLKIRSTKLEDSAMYFCASSLAGAFGETQYFGPGTRLLVL.

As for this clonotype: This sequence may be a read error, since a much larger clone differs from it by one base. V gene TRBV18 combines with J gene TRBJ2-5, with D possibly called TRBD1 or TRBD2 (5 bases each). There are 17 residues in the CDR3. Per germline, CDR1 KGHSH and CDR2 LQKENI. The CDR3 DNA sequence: TGTACCAGCTCACCACCAAATTTTTCAGAACGGGGCGAGACCCAGTACTTC. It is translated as CTSSPPNFSERGETQYF.

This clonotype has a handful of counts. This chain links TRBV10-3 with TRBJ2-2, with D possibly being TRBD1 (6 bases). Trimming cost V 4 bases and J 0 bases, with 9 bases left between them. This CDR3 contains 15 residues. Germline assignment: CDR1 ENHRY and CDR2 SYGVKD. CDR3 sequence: CAISGGQANTGELFF. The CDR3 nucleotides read TGTGCCATCAGTGGGGGACAAGCGAACACCGGGGAGCTGTTTTTT.

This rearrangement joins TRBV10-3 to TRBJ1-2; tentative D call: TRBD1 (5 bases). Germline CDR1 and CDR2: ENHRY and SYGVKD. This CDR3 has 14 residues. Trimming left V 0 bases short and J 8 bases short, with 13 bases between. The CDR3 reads CAISESQGLRGYTF. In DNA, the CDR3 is TGTGCCATCAGTGAGTCCCAGGGCCTTCGGGGCTACACCTTC.

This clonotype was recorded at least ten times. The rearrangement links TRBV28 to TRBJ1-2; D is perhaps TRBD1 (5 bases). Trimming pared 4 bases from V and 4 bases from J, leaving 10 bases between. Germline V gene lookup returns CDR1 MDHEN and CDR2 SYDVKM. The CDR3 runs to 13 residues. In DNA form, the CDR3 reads TGTGCCAGCAGTTCCGAGACAGTCTATGGCTACACCTTC. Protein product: CASSSETVYGYTF.

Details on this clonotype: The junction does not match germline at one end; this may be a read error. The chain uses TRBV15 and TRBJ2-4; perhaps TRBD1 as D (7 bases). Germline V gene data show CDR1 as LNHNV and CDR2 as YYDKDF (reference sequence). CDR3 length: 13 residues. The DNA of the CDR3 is TGTGCCACCAGCAGGGGGACTTCGGACAGGAAGAACTTC. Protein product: CATSRGTSDRKNF.

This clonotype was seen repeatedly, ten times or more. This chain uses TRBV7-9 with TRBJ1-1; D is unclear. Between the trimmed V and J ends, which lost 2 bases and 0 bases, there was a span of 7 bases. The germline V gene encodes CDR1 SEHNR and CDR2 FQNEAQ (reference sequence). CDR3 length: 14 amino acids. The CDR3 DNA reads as TGTGCCAGCAGCTTACAGAGGATGAACACTGAAGCTTTCTTT. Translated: CASSLQRMNTEAFF.

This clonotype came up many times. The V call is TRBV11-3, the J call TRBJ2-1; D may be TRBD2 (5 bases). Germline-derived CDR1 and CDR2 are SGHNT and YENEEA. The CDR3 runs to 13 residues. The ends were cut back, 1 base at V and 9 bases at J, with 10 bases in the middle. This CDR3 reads CASSLGLAFEQFF. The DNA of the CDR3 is TGTGCCAGCAGCTTAGGTCTAGCATTTGAGCAGTTCTTC.

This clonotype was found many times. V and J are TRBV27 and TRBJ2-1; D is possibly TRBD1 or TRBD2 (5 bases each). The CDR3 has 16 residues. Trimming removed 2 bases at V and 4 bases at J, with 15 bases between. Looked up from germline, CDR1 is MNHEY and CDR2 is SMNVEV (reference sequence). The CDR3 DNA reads TGTGCCAGCAGTTTACGGATTCGGGGACGATACAATGAGCAGTTCTTC. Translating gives CASSLRIRGRYNEQFF.

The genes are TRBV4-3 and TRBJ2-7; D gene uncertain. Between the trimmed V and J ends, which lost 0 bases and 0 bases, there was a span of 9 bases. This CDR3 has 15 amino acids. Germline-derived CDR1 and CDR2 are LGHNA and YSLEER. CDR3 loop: CASSQDLESSYEQYF. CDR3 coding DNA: TGCGCCAGCAGCCAAGATTTGGAGAGCTCCTACGAGCAGTACTTC.

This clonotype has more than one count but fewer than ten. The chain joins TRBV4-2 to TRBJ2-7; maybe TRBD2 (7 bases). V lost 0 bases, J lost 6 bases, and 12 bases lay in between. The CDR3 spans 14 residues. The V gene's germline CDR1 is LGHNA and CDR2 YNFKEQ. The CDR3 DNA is TGTGCCAGCAGCCAAGAGAGGGGGGGGGGCGAGCAGTACTTC. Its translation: CASSQERGGGEQYF.

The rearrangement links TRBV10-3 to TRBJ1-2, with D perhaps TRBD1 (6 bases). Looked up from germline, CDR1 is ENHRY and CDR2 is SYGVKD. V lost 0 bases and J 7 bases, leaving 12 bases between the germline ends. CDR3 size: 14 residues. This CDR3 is CAISESGGAGGYTF. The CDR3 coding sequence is TGTGCCATCAGTGAGTCAGGGGGGGCAGGTGGCTACACCTTC.